This TCR beta chain was observed in a study of blood T cell repertoires in COVID-19. As for the study in general: The origin of the acute and convalescent COVID-19 samples was the United States, Italy and Spain. PBMCs, B-cell-depleted T cells, or T cells provided the cDNA or gDNA that made up the material.

This CDR3 comprises 12 residues. Per germline, CDR1 WSHSY and CDR2 SAAADI. The germline V and J ends were trimmed by 6 bases and 6 bases, with 12 bases remaining between them. Study processing details: Amplification of reference gene primers provided the estimated nucleated cell counts. Sequencing was performed with immunoSEQ multiplex PCR; in TCRdb, only in-frame clones are kept and a portion is missing. V and J calls and clone size are copied from that table; D and trimming were computed from the DNA. The table records roughly 200,000 clones, approximately 88% of them present only once. Specimen: peripheral blood. The source is a man aged 35 to 55 with acute or convalescent COVID-19. The chain is built from TRBV10-2 and TRBJ2-7; possible D gene TRBD2, 5 bases. CDR3 protein: CASRQLVSEQYF. The CDR3 DNA is TGCGCCAGCAGGCAACTAGTCTCCGAGCAGTACTTC.